This TCR beta chain is from a study of cytomegalovirus exposure and HLA in healthy donors. Study-wide results and limits: For TCR beta chains, V- and J-gene trimming was later linked to a missense DCLRE1C variant. HLA allele associations emerged for around 15,000 TCR beta sequences in a later analysis, at 0.05 false discovery rate. Reportedly, HLA-A and HLA-B alleles of most subjects were accurately predicted from TCR beta.

This PCR relied on a set of 60 Vbeta primers and 13 Jbeta primers. Here immunoSEQ multiplex PCR was the method, and the copy in TCRdb shows in-frame clones only, minus some. The sample lists roughly 250,000 clones, 80% occurring once. This clone was observed a handful of times. As yet, its antigen is unknown. CDR1 and CDR2 (germline): MDHEN, SYDVKM. Trimming stripped 5 bases from V and 6 bases from J, with 16 bases between. CDR3 size: 14 residues. The rearrangement links TRBV28 to TRBJ1-1; TRBD1 is a possible D gene (6 bases). What was sequenced was PBMCs. This TCR derives from a girl aged 2-9 years in good health and CMV-seronegative. CDR3 in DNA: TGTGCCAGCAGTCTACAGGGTGGAGTTGCTGAAGCTTTCTTT. This sequence encodes CASSLQGGVAEAFF.